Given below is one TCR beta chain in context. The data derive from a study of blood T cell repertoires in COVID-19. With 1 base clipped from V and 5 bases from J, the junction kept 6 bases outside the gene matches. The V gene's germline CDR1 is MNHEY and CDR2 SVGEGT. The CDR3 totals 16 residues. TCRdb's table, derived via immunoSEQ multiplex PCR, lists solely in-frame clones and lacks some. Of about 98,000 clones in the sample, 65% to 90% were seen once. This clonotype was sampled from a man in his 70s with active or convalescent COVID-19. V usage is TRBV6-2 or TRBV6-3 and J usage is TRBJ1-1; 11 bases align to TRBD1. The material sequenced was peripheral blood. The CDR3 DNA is TGTGCCAGCAGTTACTGGGACAGGGGGGGAGAGACTGAAGCTTTCTTT. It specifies CASSYWDRGGETEAFF.